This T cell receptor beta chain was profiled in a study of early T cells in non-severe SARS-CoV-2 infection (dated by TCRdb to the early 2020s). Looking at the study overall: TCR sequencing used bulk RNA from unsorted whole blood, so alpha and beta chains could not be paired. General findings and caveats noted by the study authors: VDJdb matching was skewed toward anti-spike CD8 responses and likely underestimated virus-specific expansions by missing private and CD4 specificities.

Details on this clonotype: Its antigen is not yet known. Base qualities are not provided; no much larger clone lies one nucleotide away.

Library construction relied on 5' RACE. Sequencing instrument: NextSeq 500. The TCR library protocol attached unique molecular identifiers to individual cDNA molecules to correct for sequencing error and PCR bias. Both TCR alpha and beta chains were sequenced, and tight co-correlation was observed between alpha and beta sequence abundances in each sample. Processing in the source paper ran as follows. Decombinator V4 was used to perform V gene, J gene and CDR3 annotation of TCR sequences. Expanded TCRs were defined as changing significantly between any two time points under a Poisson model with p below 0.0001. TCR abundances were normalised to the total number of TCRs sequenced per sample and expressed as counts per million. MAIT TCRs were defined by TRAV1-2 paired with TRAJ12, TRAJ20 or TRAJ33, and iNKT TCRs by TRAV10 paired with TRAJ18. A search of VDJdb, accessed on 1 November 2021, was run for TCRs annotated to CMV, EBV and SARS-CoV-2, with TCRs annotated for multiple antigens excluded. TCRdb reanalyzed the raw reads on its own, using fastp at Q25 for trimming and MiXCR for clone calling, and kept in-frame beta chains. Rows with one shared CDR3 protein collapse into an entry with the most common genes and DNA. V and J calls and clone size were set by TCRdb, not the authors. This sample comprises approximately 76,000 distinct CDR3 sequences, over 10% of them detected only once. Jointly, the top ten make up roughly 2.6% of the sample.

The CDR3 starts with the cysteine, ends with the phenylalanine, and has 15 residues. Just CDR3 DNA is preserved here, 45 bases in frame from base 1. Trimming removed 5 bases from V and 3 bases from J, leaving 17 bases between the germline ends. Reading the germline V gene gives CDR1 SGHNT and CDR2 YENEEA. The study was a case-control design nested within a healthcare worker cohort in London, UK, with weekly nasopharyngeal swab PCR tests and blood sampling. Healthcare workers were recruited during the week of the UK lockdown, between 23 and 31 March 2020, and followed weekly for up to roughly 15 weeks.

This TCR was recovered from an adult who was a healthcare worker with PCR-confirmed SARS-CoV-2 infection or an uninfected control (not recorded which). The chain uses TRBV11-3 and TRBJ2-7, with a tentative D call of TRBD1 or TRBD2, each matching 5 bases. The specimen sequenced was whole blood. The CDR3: CASSNQGVNNYEQYF. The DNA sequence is TGTGCCAGCAGCAACCAGGGAGTCAATAACTACGAGCAGTACTTC.